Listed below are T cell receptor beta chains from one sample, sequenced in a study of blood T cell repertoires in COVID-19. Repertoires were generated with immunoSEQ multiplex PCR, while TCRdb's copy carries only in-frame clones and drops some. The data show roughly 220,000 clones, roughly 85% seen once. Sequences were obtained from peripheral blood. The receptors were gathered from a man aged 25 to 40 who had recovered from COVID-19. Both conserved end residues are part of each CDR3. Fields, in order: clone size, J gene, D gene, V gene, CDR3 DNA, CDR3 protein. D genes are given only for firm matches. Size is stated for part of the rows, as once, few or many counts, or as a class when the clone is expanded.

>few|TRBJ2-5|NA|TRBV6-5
TGTGCCAGCAGCTTCACAGGGGAGACCCAGTACTTC
CASSFTGETQYF
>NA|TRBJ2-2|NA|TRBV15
TGTGCCACCAGCTCCTTGAGTCATGCCGGGGAGCTGTTTTTT
CATSSLSHAGELFF
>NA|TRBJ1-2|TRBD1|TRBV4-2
TGTGCCAGCAGCCGGGGACAGGGGACCGAAGGCTACACCTTC
CASSRGQGTEGYTF
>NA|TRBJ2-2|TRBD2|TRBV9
TGTGCCAGCAGCGTAGGGCGGGGGACCACCGGGGAGCTGTTTTTT
CASSVGRGTTGELFF
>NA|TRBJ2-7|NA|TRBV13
TGTGCCAGCAGCTTACCCCCGGGACACAGATCCTACGAGCAGTACTTC
CASSLPPGHRSYEQYF
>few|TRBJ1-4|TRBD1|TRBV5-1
TGCGCCAGCAGCTTGCTGTGGGGACAGAAGAATGAAAAACTGTTTTTT
CASSLLWGQKNEKLFF
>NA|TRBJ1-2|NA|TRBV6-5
TGTGCCAGCAGTTACTCTTCGGGGTCTGGCTACACCTTC
CASSYSSGSGYTF
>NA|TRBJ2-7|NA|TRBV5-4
TGTGCCAGCAGCTTGCCAGGTAACCACGAGCAGTACTTC
CASSLPGNHEQYF
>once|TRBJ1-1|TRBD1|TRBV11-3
TGTGCCAGCAGCTTTAACAGGGGTACTGAAGCTTTCTTT
CASSFNRGTEAFF
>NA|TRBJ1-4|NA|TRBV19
TGTGCCACCCGTTGGGGCGCAACTAATGAAAAACTGTTTTTT
CATRWGATNEKLFF
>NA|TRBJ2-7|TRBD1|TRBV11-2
TGTGCCAGCAGCACAGGGACAGGAATTTCCTACGAGCAGTACTTC
CASSTGTGISYEQYF
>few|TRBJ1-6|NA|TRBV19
TGTGCCAGTAGTGCGGACTCCTCTGGGTATTCACCCCTCCACTTT
CASSADSSGYSPLHF
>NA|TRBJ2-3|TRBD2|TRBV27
TGTGCCAGCAGTTTTAGCGGGGGGGCCTTTAGGAGCACAGATACGCAGTATTTT
CASSFSGGAFRSTDTQYF
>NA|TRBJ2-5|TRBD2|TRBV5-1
TGCGCCAGCAGCTTAATGACTAGCGGAAAAGAGACCCAGTACTTC
CASSLMTSGKETQYF
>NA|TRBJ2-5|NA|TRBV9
TGTGCCAGCAGCGTAGAGGGTGGGGGGGCCCTTGGAGAGACCCAGTACTTC
CASSVEGGGALGETQYF
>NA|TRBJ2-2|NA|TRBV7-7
TGTGCCAGCAGCCCGGCGGGTGCGGCCGGGGAGCTGTTTTTT
CASSPAGAAGELFF
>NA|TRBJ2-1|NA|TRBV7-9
TGTGCCAGCAGCTTAGACACAGGCGTCTCCTACAATGAGCAGTTCTTC
CASSLDTGVSYNEQFF
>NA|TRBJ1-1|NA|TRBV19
TGTGCCAGTCAACGGACAGAGGAAGCTTTCTTT
CASQRTEEAFF
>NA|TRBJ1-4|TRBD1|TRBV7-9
TGTGCCAGCAGCTTATCGACAGGGAAACTGTTTTTT
CASSLSTGKLFF
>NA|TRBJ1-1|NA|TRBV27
TGTGCCAGCAGTTCTTTGACAGACCCTGAAGCTTTCTTT
CASSSLTDPEAFF
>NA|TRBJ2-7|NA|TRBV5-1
TGCGCCAGCAGCCCCGTGGCAGGGGAAACCTACGAGCAGTACTTC
CASSPVAGETYEQYF
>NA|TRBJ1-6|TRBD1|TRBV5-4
TGTGCCAGCAGCTCTCCAACCCGACAGGGGAGTAACTCACCCCTCCACTTT
CASSSPTRQGSNSPLHF
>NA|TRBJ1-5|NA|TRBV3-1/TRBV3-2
TGTGCCAGCAGCCGAGAGGGGACAAGGGGGCCCCAGCATTTT
CASSREGTRGPQHF
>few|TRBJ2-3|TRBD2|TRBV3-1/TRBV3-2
TGTGCCAGCAGCAAGGGACTAGCGGAAAGCACAGATACGCAGTATTTT
CASSKGLAESTDTQYF
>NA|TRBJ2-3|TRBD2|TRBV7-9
TGTGCCAGCAGCTTAGGGCTAGCGGGGCCCACAGATACGCAGTATTTT
CASSLGLAGPTDTQYF
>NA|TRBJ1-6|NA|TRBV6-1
TGTGCCAGCAGTGAACAGGGTAATAATTCACCCCTCCACTTT
CASSEQGNNSPLHF
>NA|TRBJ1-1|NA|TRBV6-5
TGTGCCAGCAGTTACTCCCCCAGGAACACTGAAGCTTTCTTT
CASSYSPRNTEAFF
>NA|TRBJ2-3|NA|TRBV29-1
TGCAGCGCCACCGGGGGAGAAAGCACAGATACGCAGTATTTT
CSATGGESTDTQYF
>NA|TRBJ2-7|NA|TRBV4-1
TGCGCCAGCAGCCAAGGGGGGGATAGGTATTCCTACGAGCAGTACTTC
CASSQGGDRYSYEQYF
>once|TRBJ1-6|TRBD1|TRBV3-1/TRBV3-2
TGTGCCAGCAGCCCCCGGGACAGCCGACCCCTCCACTTT
CASSPRDSRPLHF
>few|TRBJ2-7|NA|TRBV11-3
TGTGCCAGCAGCTCTACCGTTTCCTACGAGCAGTACTTC
CASSSTVSYEQYF
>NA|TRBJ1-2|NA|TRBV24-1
TGTGCCACCAGTGACCCCGAACAGGGCATTTATGGCTACACCTTC
CATSDPEQGIYGYTF
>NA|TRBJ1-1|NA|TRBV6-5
TGTGCCAGCAGTCCCATCGATTGGAGGTACACTGAAGCTTTCTTT
CASSPIDWRYTEAFF
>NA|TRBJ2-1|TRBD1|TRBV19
TGTGCCAGTAGTATAGCGACCAGGGGGCGCCACAATGAGCAGTTCTTC
CASSIATRGRHNEQFF
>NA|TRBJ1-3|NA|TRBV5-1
TGCGCCAGCAGTACGGAGACTTCTGGAAACACCATATATTTT
CASSTETSGNTIYF
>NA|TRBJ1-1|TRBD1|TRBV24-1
TGTGCCACCAGTGATTTGTCGGCAGGGGGCGGTGGCACTGAAGCTTTCTTT
CATSDLSAGGGGTEAFF
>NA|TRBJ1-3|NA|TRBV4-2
TGTGCCAGCATTGGACAGCTCAGCTCTGGAAACACCATATATTTT
CASIGQLSSGNTIYF
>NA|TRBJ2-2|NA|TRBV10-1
TGCGCCAGCAGCCCGAGGTCGGCCGGGGAGCTGTTTTTT
CASSPRSAGELFF
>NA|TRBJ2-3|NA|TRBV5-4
TGTGCCAGCAGCTTGAGGACAGCTAGCACAGATACGCAGTATTTT
CASSLRTASTDTQYF
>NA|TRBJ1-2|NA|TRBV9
TGTGCCAGCAGCGGCAGGGGATATGGCTACACCTTC
CASSGRGYGYTF
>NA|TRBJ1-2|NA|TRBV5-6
TGTGCCAGCAGCTGGATAACAGGAAACTATGGCTACACCTTC
CASSWITGNYGYTF
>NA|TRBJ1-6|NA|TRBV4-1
TGCGCCAGCAGTGCGAAAGGGGGACATCCTGGGTCACCCCTCCACTTT
CASSAKGGHPGSPLHF
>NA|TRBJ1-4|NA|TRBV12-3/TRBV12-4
TGTGCCAGCTCGGGGGCTAATGAAAAACTGTTTTTT
CASSGANEKLFF
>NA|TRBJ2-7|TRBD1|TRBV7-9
TGTGCCAGCACCCGGACAGGGGGCTCCTACGAGCAGTACTTC
CASTRTGGSYEQYF
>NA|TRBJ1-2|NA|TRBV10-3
TGTGCCACAGGCGACGGAGGCTATGGCTACACCTTC
CATGDGGYGYTF
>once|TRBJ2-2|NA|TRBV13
TGTGCCAGCAGTCAATACTTCGCAGGGGTGGCCGGGGAGCTGTTTTTT
CASSQYFAGVAGELFF
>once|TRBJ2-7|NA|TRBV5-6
TGTGCCAGCAGCTTTTGGACAAGGGTCTACGAGCAGTACTTC
CASSFWTRVYEQYF
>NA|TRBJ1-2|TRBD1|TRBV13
TGTGCCAGCAGCCGGGACAGGGCTAATGGCTACACCTTC
CASSRDRANGYTF
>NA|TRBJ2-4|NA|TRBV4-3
TGCGCCAGCAGCCAAGACCTCTACAGAACCATAAACATTCAGTACTTC
CASSQDLYRTINIQYF
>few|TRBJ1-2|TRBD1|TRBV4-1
TGCGCCAGCAGCCCGCCTCCGGGACAGGGGTTTTATGGCTACACCTTC
CASSPPPGQGFYGYTF
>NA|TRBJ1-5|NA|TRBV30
TGTGCCTGGAGTGCCACAGAGGGAGGGTCCGTTAGCAATCAGCCCCAGCATTTT
CAWSATEGGSVSNQPQHF
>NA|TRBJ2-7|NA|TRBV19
TGTGCCAGTAGGTTCTCCGGGATAAGTTCCTACGAGCAGTACTTC
CASRFSGISSYEQYF
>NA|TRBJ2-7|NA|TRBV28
TGTGCCAGCAGAGCCCCCAGGGAAGCAAACGAGCAGTACTTC
CASRAPREANEQYF
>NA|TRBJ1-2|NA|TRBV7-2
TGTGCCAGTAGGGAGGGCTTCGGGGGCTACACCTTC
CASREGFGGYTF
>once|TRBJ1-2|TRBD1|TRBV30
TGTGCCTGGATCCCCGGACAGGGGTATGGCTACACCTTC
CAWIPGQGYGYTF
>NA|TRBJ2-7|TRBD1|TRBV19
TGTGCCACTAACAGGGGGCAGTCCTACGAGCAGTACTTC
CATNRGQSYEQYF
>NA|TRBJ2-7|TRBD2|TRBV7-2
TGTGCCAGCAGCTTAGAAGGGACTAGCGGGGGGGCACGGGAGCAGTACTTC
CASSLEGTSGGAREQYF